This T cell receptor (beta chain) derives from a study of HIV-infected patients and healthy controls. Germline V gene sequence: CDR1 MRHNA, CDR2 SNTAGT. This CDR3 has 11 amino acids. Roughly three months, about 14 weeks, into antiretroviral therapy, follow-up blood was collected. Whole blood was used without fractionation, so all unsorted peripheral T cells were included. This clonotype was counted many times. Reverse transcription used 450 to 550 ng RNA and constant-region primers for alpha and beta. Each of the alpha and beta chains got its own library through chain-specific third strand synthesis with indices. MiXCR was run by TCRdb on the 5' RACE reads, yielding one entry per CDR3 protein. The sample includes approximately 10,000 distinct CDR3 sequences, under 7% of them seen just once.

Sequenced material: blood, taken during antiretroviral therapy. The clonotype comes from an adult with HIV infection. The donor label of this sample is uncertain. The gene calls are TRBV6-4 and TRBJ1-1; D ambiguous. This CDR3 reads CWTPRSTEAFF. CDR3 DNA sequence: TGTTGGACCCCTCGGAGCACTGAAGCTTTCTTT.